These 20 T cell receptor beta chains share one sample of origin, sequenced in a study of cytomegalovirus exposure and HLA in healthy donors. 60 Vbeta and 13 Jbeta primers were used in PCR. TCRdb's copy holds only in-frame clones and misses some; the assay was immunoSEQ multiplex PCR. The profile shows 150,000 or so clones, about 77% of them singletons. What was sequenced was PBMCs. The receptor source for this set is a male donor in good health and CMV-seronegative.

J is TRBJ2-3 and V is TRBV6-5; D is possibly TRBD2 (6 bases). Germline CDR1 reads MNHEY; CDR2 reads SVGAGI. V lost 0 bases and J lost 1, with 11 bases in between. This CDR3 is built from 16 residues. The DNA for the CDR3 is TGTGCCAGCAGTTACTCGGGGGGAATAGGCACAGATACGCAGTATTTT. Protein product: CASSYSGGIGTDTQYF.

The chain employs TRBV7-9 and TRBJ1-3; weak D call: TRBD1 (5 bases). Trimming shortened V by 4 bases and J by 2 bases, and 9 bases separated the two germline ends. CDR3 size: 14 residues. Germline loops: CDR1 SEHNR, CDR2 FQNEAQ (reference sequence). The DNA for the CDR3 is TGTGCCAGCAGCTCAGGGATCGCTGGAAACACCATATATTTT. Translation: CASSSGIAGNTIYF. The entire variable domain, with the rest obtained from reference TRBV7-9 and TRBJ1-3, is as follows: DTGVSQNPRHKITKRGQNVTFRCDPISEHNRLYWYRQTLGQGPEFLTYFQNEAQLEKSRLLSDRFSAERPKGSFSTLEIQRTEQGDSAMYLCASSSGIAGNTIYFGEGSWLTVV.

On this clone: Sequence at one end of the junction differs from germline and may be a read error. The chain carries TRBV7-9 and TRBJ1-4; 8 bases line up with TRBD1. The germline gives CDR1 SEHNR, CDR2 FQNEAQ (reference sequence). CDR3 size: 17 residues. The CDR3 sequence: CSSSLTRQGPTNEKLFF. The DNA for the CDR3 is TGTTCCAGCAGCTTAACGAGACAGGGGCCTACTAATGAAAAACTGTTTTTT.

The chain recombines TRBV29-1 with TRBJ2-7; tentative D call: TRBD1 (6 bases). Trimming cost V 3 bases and J 5 bases, with 14 bases left between them. This CDR3 spans 13 amino acids. Germline V lookup: CDR1 SQVTM, CDR2 ANQGSEA. The CDR3 protein is CSVDGGRYHEQYF. The CDR3 coding sequence is TGCAGCGTTGATGGGGGCAGGTACCACGAGCAGTACTTC.

The chain uses TRBV10-2 and TRBJ1-2; 10 nucleotides agree with TRBD1. The CDR3 is 15 residues long. With V trimmed by 7 bases and J by 1 base, 6 bases remained unmatched. Germline V gives CDR1 WSHSY, CDR2 SAAADI. The CDR3 protein is CASTRQGANNYGYTF. CDR3 bases: TGCGCCAGCACCAGACAGGGGGCGAATAACTATGGCTACACCTTC.

The table lists this clone with a count of one. J is TRBJ2-7 and V is TRBV7-2; 11 nucleotides line up with TRBD2. Per the germline V gene, CDR1 is SGHTA and CDR2 is FQGNSA. After removal of 3 bases from V and 3 bases from J, the junction contained 10 bases not matched to a gene. This CDR3 has 17 residues. The CDR3 nucleotides are TGTGCCAGCAGCTTTCGGGTAGCGGGAGGGCTACACTACGAGCAGTACTTC. This gives the protein CASSFRVAGGLHYEQYF.

This chain uses TRBV7-9 with TRBJ2-5, with D possibly being TRBD2 (6 bases). There are 14 residues in the CDR3. Trimming stripped 5 bases from V and 2 bases from J, with 12 bases between. CDR1 SEHNR and CDR2 FQNEAQ come from the germline V gene (reference sequence). Here the CDR3 DNA reads TGTGCCAGCAGCCCTCCGGGGACTCAAGAGACCCAGTACTTC. It specifies CASSPPGTQETQYF.

The genes are TRBV19 and TRBJ1-5, with D perhaps matching TRBD1 (6 bases). From germline, CDR1 is LNHDA and CDR2 SQIVND (reference sequence). The CDR3 extends over 16 amino acids. V lost 3 bases and J lost 11, with 23 bases in between. The CDR3 region has the DNA TGTGCCAGTAGTATCTGGGTACAGGGCCCTTACAGGGCCCAGCATTTT. Its translation is CASSIWVQGPYRAQHF.

The chain links TRBV27 to TRBJ1-5; tentatively, D is TRBD1 (5 bases). CDR3 length: 16 residues. Trimming cost V 0 bases and J 2 bases, with 11 bases left between them. Looked up from germline, CDR1 is MNHEY and CDR2 is SMNVEV (reference sequence). CDR3 residues: CASSLSPGTGNQPQHF. In DNA form, the CDR3 reads TGTGCCAGCAGTTTATCCCCGGGGACTGGCAATCAGCCCCAGCATTTT.

The rearrangement uses TRBV6-1 and TRBJ2-2; 13 bases match TRBD2. The CDR3 is made up of 14 amino acids. Per germline, CDR1 MNHNS and CDR2 SASEGT. V lost 6 bases and J lost 6; bases outside the gene matches: 1. CDR3 DNA: TGTGCCAGCAGGGGGACTAGCGGGGCCGGGGAGCTGTTTTTT. Its translation: CASRGTSGAGELFF.

This clone has only one observation. This CDR3 is CASSLDRLIQGLETQYF. In DNA, the CDR3 is TGTGCCAGCAGCTTAGATCGGCTAATACAGGGATTGGAGACCCAGTACTTC. V is TRBV7-6 and J is TRBJ2-5; possibly TRBD1 for D (6 bases). The CDR3 spans 17 residues. Trimming removed 1 base from V and 5 bases from J, with 20 bases in between. Germline lookup yields CDR1 SGHVS and CDR2 FNYEAQ.

This clone came up once. This chain links TRBV7-9 with TRBJ1-6, with D perhaps matching TRBD1 (6 bases). The CDR3 sequence is 17 residues long. CDR1 SEHNR and CDR2 FQNEAQ come from the germline V gene (reference sequence). V gave up 1 base and J gave up 0 bases, with 10 bases separating them. CDR3 protein: CASSLGQASSYNSPLHF. The CDR3 DNA reads TGTGCCAGCAGCTTAGGACAGGCAAGCTCCTATAATTCACCCCTCCACTTT.

The chain combines TRBV4-1 with TRBJ1-5, with 11 bases that match TRBD1. J was trimmed by 4 bases and V by 6 bases; bases with no gene match: 5. Germline loops: CDR1 MGHRA, CDR2 YSYEKL. This CDR3 region has 15 residues. The CDR3 sequence is CASSWGQGGNQPQHF. For the CDR3, the DNA is TGCGCCAGCAGTTGGGGACAGGGGGGGAATCAGCCCCAGCATTTT.

Turning to this clone: The sample carries other DNA sequences with the same CDR3. The chain employs TRBV7-6 and TRBJ2-1; perhaps TRBD1 as D (6 bases). The V gene lost 1 base and the J gene lost 4 bases, with 11 bases spanning the gap. The CDR3 is 15 amino acids. Germline CDR1 SGHVS, CDR2 FNYEAQ. The chain's CDR3 is CASSLVGGSYNEQFF. The CDR3 coding sequence is TGTGCCAGCAGCTTAGTAGGGGGTAGTTACAATGAGCAGTTCTTC.

The CDR3: CASSPLSYEQYF. The DNA for the CDR3 is TGTGCCAGCAGCCCCCTCTCCTACGAGCAGTACTTC. The chain employs TRBV11-2 and TRBJ2-7; no firm D call. V lost 5 bases and J 0 bases, leaving 5 bases between the germline ends. This CDR3 comprises 12 residues. Per the germline V gene, CDR1 is SGHAT and CDR2 is FQNNGV.

Only a few counts were recorded for this clone. This chain links TRBV7-9 with TRBJ1-2, with 7 bases that match TRBD1. CDR3 length: 14 residues. Germline lookup yields CDR1 SEHNR and CDR2 FQNEAQ (reference sequence). J lost 4 bases, V lost 4 bases, and 6 bases had no gene match. CDR3 nucleotides: TGTGCCAGCAGCTCCTCAGGGGGTTTCTATGGCTACACCTTC. This translates into CASSSSGGFYGYTF.

The chain uses TRBV7-9 and TRBJ2-1, with D tentatively TRBD2 (5 bases). The ends were cut back, 3 bases at V and 0 bases at J, with 12 bases in the middle. From germline, CDR1 is SEHNR and CDR2 FQNEAQ (reference sequence). This CDR3 spans 16 amino acids. CDR3 residues: CASSFAYRGSYNEQFF. CDR3 nucleotides: TGTGCCAGCAGCTTTGCCTACCGGGGCTCCTACAATGAGCAGTTCTTC.

The chain employs TRBV19 and TRBJ1-3, with 9 nucleotides matching TRBD1. J lost 2 bases, V lost 6 bases, and 8 bases had no gene match. The germline V gene encodes CDR1 LNHDA and CDR2 SQIVND (reference sequence). This CDR3 has 16 residues. The CDR3 DNA is TGTGCCAGTAGGGTACAGGGGGCGGTTACTGGAAACACCATATATTTT. It is translated as CASRVQGAVTGNTIYF.

The V gene is TRBV2, the J gene TRBJ1-3, with a weak D call TRBD1 (5 bases). The CDR3 contains 14 residues. Germline CDR1 is SNHLY and CDR2 is FYNNEI. V was cut by 4 bases and J by 3 bases, with 10 bases left in between. CDR3 region: CASSAGGIGNTIYF. In DNA form, the CDR3 reads TGTGCCAGCAGTGCGGGGGGGATTGGAAACACCATATATTTT.

V is TRBV2 and J is TRBJ2-7; 11 bases agree with TRBD1. Germline lookup yields CDR1 SNHLY and CDR2 FYNNEI. CDR3 length: 13 residues. The J segment lost 4 bases and the V segment lost 7 bases, leaving 3 bases of the junction unmatched. CDR3 DNA sequence: TGTGCCAGCACTCGGGACAGGGGGTACGAGCAGTACTTC. It codes for CASTRDRGYEQYF. The full variable domain, with the rest looked up from reference TRBV2 and TRBJ2-7, is EPEVTQTPSHQVTQMGQEVILRCVPISNHLYFYWYRQILGQKVEFLVSFYNNEISEKSEIFDDQFSVERPDGSNFTLKIRSTKLEDSAMYFCASTRDRGYEQYFGPGTRLTVT.